Listed below are T cell receptor beta chains from one sample, sequenced in a study of shared clonotypes between healthy human individuals. Here immunoSEQ multiplex PCR was the method, and the copy in TCRdb shows in-frame clones only, minus some. Here the sample spans about 1.4 million clones, roughly 96% being singletons. The sample consisted of naive CD4+ T cells sorted from blood. The receptors stem from a man aged 25 to 45 in good health. Both conserved end residues are part of each CDR3. Each record gives: D gene, clone size, J gene, V gene, CDR3 protein, CDR3 DNA. D genes are given only for firm matches. Where a row states a size, it is once, few, many or the class of an expanded clone; other rows omit it.

D gene: TRBD2; clone size: -; J gene: TRBJ2-5; V gene: TRBV30; CDR3 protein: CAWSGELAGVETQYF; CDR3 DNA: TGTGCCTGGAGTGGGGAACTAGCGGGAGTTGAGACCCAGTACTTC
D gene: -; clone size: -; J gene: TRBJ2-1; V gene: TRBV5-4; CDR3 protein: CASSPSLSSYNEQFF; CDR3 DNA: TGTGCCAGCAGCCCATCCTTAAGCTCCTACAATGAGCAGTTCTTC
D gene: TRBD1; clone size: -; J gene: TRBJ1-1; V gene: TRBV7-2; CDR3 protein: CASSVGTVNTEAFF; CDR3 DNA: TGTGCCAGCAGCGTCGGGACAGTGAACACTGAAGCTTTCTTT
D gene: -; clone size: -; J gene: TRBJ1-6; V gene: TRBV9; CDR3 protein: CASSVAPDKNNSPLHF; CDR3 DNA: TGTGCCAGCAGCGTAGCCCCGGACAAAAATAATTCACCCCTCCACTTT
D gene: TRBD2; clone size: -; J gene: TRBJ2-3; V gene: TRBV7-9; CDR3 protein: CASSRRAGVIPSTDTQYF; CDR3 DNA: TGTGCCAGCAGCAGACGAGCGGGGGTCATTCCTAGCACAGATACGCAGTATTTT
D gene: -; clone size: -; J gene: TRBJ1-5; V gene: TRBV7-9; CDR3 protein: CASSPDRTKNQPQHF; CDR3 DNA: TGTGCCAGCAGCCCGGACAGAACTAAAAATCAGCCCCAGCATTTT
D gene: -; clone size: -; J gene: TRBJ1-2; V gene: TRBV7-8; CDR3 protein: CASSLIILGGYTF; CDR3 DNA: TGTGCCAGCAGCTTAATTATACTGGGGGGCTACACCTTC
D gene: -; clone size: -; J gene: TRBJ2-7; V gene: TRBV2; CDR3 protein: CASSEGRNYEQYF; CDR3 DNA: TGTGCCAGCAGTGAAGGGAGGAACTACGAGCAGTACTTC
D gene: -; clone size: -; J gene: TRBJ1-3; V gene: TRBV7-6; CDR3 protein: CASSLNRAVPGGNTIYF; CDR3 DNA: TGTGCCAGCAGCTTAAACAGGGCCGTCCCAGGAGGAAACACCATATATTTT
D gene: -; clone size: -; J gene: TRBJ2-1; V gene: TRBV18; CDR3 protein: CASSPDWSAGHTVDEQFF; CDR3 DNA: TGTGCCAGCTCACCCGACTGGTCGGCGGGACATACGGTCGATGAGCAGTTCTTC
D gene: -; clone size: -; J gene: TRBJ1-1; V gene: TRBV5-1; CDR3 protein: CASSLLGNTEAFF; CDR3 DNA: TGCGCCAGCAGCTTGCTGGGGAACACTGAAGCTTTCTTT
D gene: -; clone size: -; J gene: TRBJ2-5; V gene: TRBV27; CDR3 protein: CASSLRGFIQETQYF; CDR3 DNA: TGTGCCAGCAGTTTAAGAGGGTTCATCCAAGAGACCCAGTACTTC
D gene: -; clone size: -; J gene: TRBJ1-5; V gene: TRBV27; CDR3 protein: CASSFQGREGQPQHF; CDR3 DNA: TGTGCCAGCAGTTTCCAGGGGAGGGAAGGTCAGCCCCAGCATTTT
D gene: -; clone size: -; J gene: TRBJ2-3; V gene: TRBV6-4; CDR3 protein: CASGPGRSDTQYF; CDR3 DNA: TGTGCCAGCGGTCCGGGGAGGTCAGATACGCAGTATTTT
D gene: -; clone size: -; J gene: TRBJ1-2; V gene: TRBV7-2; CDR3 protein: CASSLQTGQVNGYTF; CDR3 DNA: TGTGCCAGCAGCTTACAAACGGGACAAGTAAATGGCTACACCTTC
D gene: TRBD1; clone size: -; J gene: TRBJ1-5; V gene: TRBV7-6; CDR3 protein: CASSFEPGQGQSNQPQHF; CDR3 DNA: TGTGCCAGCAGCTTTGAGCCAGGACAGGGGCAGTCCAATCAGCCCCAGCATTTT
D gene: -; clone size: -; J gene: TRBJ2-7; V gene: TRBV20-1; CDR3 protein: CSAEGYEQYF; CDR3 DNA: TGCAGTGCCGAGGGTTACGAGCAGTACTTC
D gene: -; clone size: -; J gene: TRBJ1-4; V gene: TRBV19; CDR3 protein: CASSNRGARGEKLFF; CDR3 DNA: TGTGCCAGTAGCAACCGGGGGGCCCGCGGGGAAAAACTGTTTTTT
D gene: TRBD1; clone size: -; J gene: TRBJ2-7; V gene: TRBV18; CDR3 protein: CASSRGQGAAIEQYF; CDR3 DNA: TGTGCCAGCTCACGAGGACAGGGGGCTGCCATAGAGCAGTACTTC
D gene: -; clone size: -; J gene: TRBJ2-5; V gene: TRBV25-1; CDR3 protein: CASSTDRKIQETQYF; CDR3 DNA: TGTGCCAGCAGTACCGACAGGAAGATACAAGAGACCCAGTACTTC
D gene: TRBD1; clone size: -; J gene: TRBJ2-2; V gene: TRBV5-5; CDR3 protein: CASSFLDRANTGELFF; CDR3 DNA: TGTGCCAGCAGCTTTTTGGACAGGGCGAACACCGGGGAGCTGTTTTTT
D gene: -; clone size: -; J gene: TRBJ2-5; V gene: TRBV18; CDR3 protein: CASSQAWGQETQYF; CDR3 DNA: TGTGCCAGCTCACAAGCTTGGGGCCAAGAGACCCAGTACTTC
D gene: -; clone size: -; J gene: TRBJ1-1; V gene: TRBV15; CDR3 protein: CATNREGGVRTEAFF; CDR3 DNA: TGTGCCACCAACCGCGAGGGGGGGGTCAGAACTGAAGCTTTCTTT
D gene: TRBD2; clone size: -; J gene: TRBJ2-7; V gene: TRBV10-1; CDR3 protein: CASRDTGTSGRIFPYEQYF; CDR3 DNA: TGCGCCAGCAGGGACACCGGGACTAGCGGGAGGATTTTCCCCTACGAGCAGTACTTC
D gene: -; clone size: -; J gene: TRBJ2-7; V gene: TRBV28; CDR3 protein: CEITTAGKHYEQYF; CDR3 DNA: TGTGAAATCACCACGGCAGGCAAACACTACGAGCAGTACTTC
D gene: -; clone size: -; J gene: TRBJ1-2; V gene: TRBV9; CDR3 protein: CASSVSRTSYGYTF; CDR3 DNA: TGTGCCAGCAGCGTCAGCAGGACATCCTATGGCTACACCTTC
D gene: -; clone size: -; J gene: TRBJ1-1; V gene: TRBV6-5; CDR3 protein: CASSYWGGMNTEAFF; CDR3 DNA: TGTGCCAGCAGTTACTGGGGGGGGATGAACACTGAAGCTTTCTTT
D gene: -; clone size: -; J gene: TRBJ1-4; V gene: TRBV27; CDR3 protein: CASSRWDGGNEKLFF; CDR3 DNA: TGTGCCAGCAGTAGATGGGACGGAGGCAATGAAAAACTGTTTTTT
D gene: -; clone size: -; J gene: TRBJ1-5; V gene: TRBV5-6; CDR3 protein: CASSRGPEKNQPQHF; CDR3 DNA: TGTGCCAGCAGCCGGGGGCCAGAAAAAAATCAGCCCCAGCATTTT
D gene: -; clone size: -; J gene: TRBJ1-1; V gene: TRBV28; CDR3 protein: CASSLGGMNTEAFF; CDR3 DNA: TGTGCCAGCAGTTTAGGAGGGATGAACACTGAAGCTTTCTTT
D gene: -; clone size: once; J gene: TRBJ2-7; V gene: TRBV30; CDR3 protein: CAFEPGLHPNYEQYF; CDR3 DNA: TGTGCCTTTGAACCGGGTTTACACCCCAACTACGAGCAGTACTTC
D gene: TRBD1; clone size: once; J gene: TRBJ1-2; V gene: TRBV5-6; CDR3 protein: CASSLGQGAYSYGYTF; CDR3 DNA: TGTGCCAGCAGCTTGGGCCAGGGGGCATACTCCTATGGCTACACCTTC
D gene: -; clone size: -; J gene: TRBJ2-1; V gene: TRBV5-4; CDR3 protein: CAGYRDTGNEQFF; CDR3 DNA: TGTGCCGGGTACCGGGACACTGGAAATGAGCAGTTCTTC
D gene: TRBD2; clone size: -; J gene: TRBJ2-7; V gene: TRBV27; CDR3 protein: CASSLSYRGDEQYF; CDR3 DNA: TGTGCCAGCAGTTTATCATATCGGGGGGACGAGCAGTACTTC
D gene: -; clone size: -; J gene: TRBJ2-3; V gene: TRBV5-1; CDR3 protein: CASSGGTSTDTQYF; CDR3 DNA: TGCGCCAGCAGCGGCGGGACCAGCACAGATACGCAGTATTTT
D gene: TRBD1; clone size: -; J gene: TRBJ2-7; V gene: TRBV7-2; CDR3 protein: CASNPGQVYEQYF; CDR3 DNA: TGTGCCAGCAACCCGGGACAGGTCTACGAGCAGTACTTC
D gene: -; clone size: -; J gene: TRBJ2-7; V gene: TRBV7-9; CDR3 protein: CASSLVEFKEFRNYEQYF; CDR3 DNA: TGTGCCAGCAGCTTAGTAGAATTTAAGGAGTTTAGGAACTACGAGCAGTACTTC